Given below is one TCR beta chain in context. Using immunoSEQ multiplex PCR, the repertoire was profiled, and TCRdb retains in-frame clones only, with some absent. The sample records 120,000 or so clones, around 87% being singletons. The data were taken from a study of control samples from healthy donors and cancer patients. CDR3 size: 12 residues. Trimming removed 2 bases from V and 3 bases from J, with 2 bases in between. This chain links TRBV12-3 or TRBV12-4 with TRBJ1-3; D not certain. The sequence was collected from a man aged 55 to 70 in good health. The specimen was blood. In DNA, the CDR3 is TGTGCCAGCAGTTTAAATGGAAACACCATATATTTT. This gives the protein CASSLNGNTIYF.